One sample yielded the 25 T cell receptor beta chains listed below, sequenced in a study of technical replicates of blood from a few donors. TCRdb keeps only in-frame clones here, not all; method: immunoSEQ multiplex PCR. The table lists tens of thousands of clones, about 97% of them singletons, with roughly 0.3% in the top ten. The sequenced material came from T cells isolated from PBMCs. These receptors were taken from a human donor in good health.

V usage is TRBV20-1 and J usage is TRBJ1-4; D unclear. The CDR3 consists of 11 residues. Germline CDR1 is DFQATT and CDR2 is SNEGSKA (reference sequence). V was pared by 7 bases and J by 4 bases, with 7 bases between. The CDR3: CSGQSNEKLFF. CDR3 coding DNA: TGCAGTGGACAAAGTAATGAAAAACTGTTTTTT.

This sequence joins TRBV5-6 and TRBJ2-3; D gene unclear. This CDR3 region has 12 residues. The V gene lost 1 base and the J gene lost 4 bases, with 4 bases spanning the gap. Germline loops: CDR1 SGHDT, CDR2 YYEEEE. CDR3 protein: CASSLIADTQYF. In nucleotides, the CDR3 is TGTGCCAGCAGCTTGATAGCAGATACGCAGTATTTT.

This chain links TRBV9 with TRBJ2-7, with D possibly TRBD2 on 6 matching bases. The CDR3 is 15 amino acids. Trimming left V 4 bases short and J 5 bases short, with 19 bases between. Germline-derived CDR1 and CDR2 are SGDLS and YYNGEE. The CDR3 loop reads CASSTAGTPLHEQYF. The CDR3 DNA reads as TGTGCCAGCAGCACGGCGGGGACTCCCCTCCACGAGCAGTACTTC. Together with reference TRBV9 and TRBJ2-7, the CDR3 gives the full variable domain: DSGVTQTPKHLITATGQRVTLRCSPRSGDLSVYWYQQSLDQGLQFLIQYYNGEERAKGNILERFSAQQFPDLHSELNLSSLELGDSALYFCASSTAGTPLHEQYFGPGTRLTVT.

The chain has TRBV9 and TRBJ2-2; tentatively, D is TRBD2 (6 bases). The germline V gene has CDR1 SGDLS and CDR2 YYNGEE. The CDR3 is 16 amino acids. V lost 3 bases to trimming and J lost 3 bases, with 15 bases between them. The CDR3 region is CASSANGGPYTGELFF. The DNA for the CDR3 is TGTGCCAGCAGCGCAAACGGGGGACCGTACACCGGGGAGCTGTTTTTT.

As DNA, the CDR3 is TGTGCCAGCAGCTTGGCCTCCTACAATGAGCAGTTCTTC. Its translation: CASSLASYNEQFF. The V and J genes are TRBV11-3 and TRBJ2-1, with D unclear. The V end was cut by 3 bases, the J end by 0 bases, with 3 bases between. This CDR3 spans 13 amino acids. The germline V gene encodes CDR1 SGHNT and CDR2 YENEEA.

The chain is built from TRBV28 and TRBJ2-3, with a possible D match to TRBD2 (6 bases). Germline-derived CDR1 and CDR2 are MDHEN and SYDVKM. V dropped 8 bases and J dropped 0 bases, with 21 bases sitting between them. The CDR3 loop spans 17 amino acids. The CDR3 loop is CASPPSLASASTDTQYF. DNA of the CDR3: TGTGCCAGCCCCCCGTCCCTAGCGAGCGCTAGCACAGATACGCAGTATTTT.

The rearrangement joins TRBV7-2 to TRBJ2-7; 7 nucleotides line up with TRBD1. CDR3 length: 13 amino acids. The V gene end was trimmed by 8 bases and the J gene end by 1 base; junction bases not matched to a gene: 5. Germline-derived CDR1 and CDR2 are SGHTA and FQGNSA. In DNA form, the CDR3 reads TGTGCCAGCGAAGTGGGACAGTCCTACGAGCAGTACTTC. It codes for CASEVGQSYEQYF.

The chain employs TRBV6-6 and TRBJ2-3; possibly TRBD2 for D (5 bases). The V end was cut by 2 bases, the J end by 1 base, with 10 bases between. The CDR3 length is 15 residues. Germline V gene lookup returns CDR1 MNHNY and CDR2 SVGAGI (reference sequence). CDR3 in amino acids: CASSYVVGGTDTQYF. CDR3 coding DNA: TGTGCCAGCAGTTACGTTGTGGGAGGCACAGATACGCAGTATTTT.

J is TRBJ2-1 and V is TRBV7-9; D is possibly TRBD2 (5 bases). The germline V and J ends were trimmed by 5 bases and 12 bases, with 14 bases remaining between them. This CDR3 is 12 amino acids long. Germline loops: CDR1 SEHNR, CDR2 FQNEAQ (reference sequence). The CDR3, as DNA: TGTGCCAGCAGCCGCGGGTCCCCCGGGCAGTTCTTC. Encoded protein: CASSRGSPGQFF.

This chain joins TRBV29-1 and TRBJ2-7; TRBD1 agrees at 7 bases. Germline assignment: CDR1 SQVTM and CDR2 ANQGSEA. The J segment lost 5 bases and the V segment lost 6 bases, leaving 10 bases of the junction unmatched. This CDR3 spans 13 amino acids. Here the CDR3 reads CSVRTGANNEQYF. CDR3 bases: TGCAGCGTCCGTACAGGGGCTAATAACGAGCAGTACTTC.

The chain employs TRBV7-2 and TRBJ2-7; possible D gene TRBD2, 5 bases. Germline CDR1 reads SGHTA; CDR2 reads FQGNSA. Trimming left V 1 base short and J 3 bases short, with 13 bases between. The CDR3 is 15 residues long. This CDR3 is CASSLGVEAGYEQYF. The DNA of the CDR3 is TGTGCCAGCAGCTTAGGTGTAGAGGCGGGCTACGAGCAGTACTTC.

V is TRBV7-2 and J is TRBJ1-1, with 7 bases lining up with TRBD1. The CDR3 covers 17 residues. Trimming removed 5 bases from V and 0 bases from J; junction bases left unmatched: 12. Per germline, CDR1 SGHTA and CDR2 FQGNSA. Written as DNA, the CDR3 is TGTGCCAGCAGCGCCCGGGACAGTCTTCCCATGAACACTGAAGCTTTCTTT. Translated: CASSARDSLPMNTEAFF.

The chain couples TRBV11-3 to TRBJ1-1; D is undetermined. The V end was cut by 2 bases, the J end by 4 bases, with 14 bases between. In germline, CDR1 is SGHNT, CDR2 YENEEA. The CDR3 has 15 residues. This chain's CDR3 is CASSLNGLMGTEAFF. The DNA for the CDR3 is TGTGCCAGCAGCTTAAATGGACTCATGGGCACTGAAGCTTTCTTT.

The gene calls are TRBV4-2 and TRBJ2-7; the match to TRBD2 covers 8 bases. V lost 3 bases and J lost 3; bases outside the gene matches: 10. The CDR3 length is 16 residues. Germline CDR1 reads LGHNA; CDR2 reads YNFKEQ. The CDR3 spells CASSQAERESIYEQYF. The CDR3 DNA reads TGTGCCAGCAGCCAGGCGGAGCGGGAGTCTATCTACGAGCAGTACTTC.

In this sample, this clone turned up once. The chain uses TRBV10-1 and TRBJ2-7; 9 bases agree with TRBD1. J lost 3 bases, V lost 5 bases, and 8 bases had no gene match. This CDR3 is built from 15 residues. Looked up from germline, CDR1 is WNHNN and CDR2 is SYGVQD (reference sequence). The CDR3 here is CASSLGGTGIYEQYF. DNA for the CDR3: TGCGCCAGCAGTCTGGGCGGGACAGGGATCTACGAGCAGTACTTC.

This clone was recorded once. The rearrangement links TRBV7-2 to TRBJ1-4; D gene ambiguous. Germline lookup yields CDR1 SGHTA and CDR2 FQGNSA. The CDR3 contains 14 residues. V lost 5 bases to trimming and J lost 7 bases, with 14 bases between them. Written as DNA, the CDR3 is TGTGCCAGCAGCCGGCGTGGCGAGGTTGAAAAACTGTTTTTT. Its translation: CASSRRGEVEKLFF.

The V and J genes are TRBV11-2 and TRBJ2-3; 12 bases match TRBD2. The V gene end was trimmed by 2 bases and the J gene end by 3 bases; junction bases not matched to a gene: 0. Germline CDR1 reads SGHAT; CDR2 reads FQNNGV. The CDR3 sequence is 15 residues long. The CDR3: CASSLLAGGTDTQYF. The CDR3 DNA reads as TGTGCCAGCAGCTTACTAGCGGGAGGGACAGATACGCAGTATTTT.

The chain uses TRBV30 and TRBJ2-7; D possibly corresponds to TRBD1 (6 bases). Germline lookup yields CDR1 GTSNPN and CDR2 SVGIG (reference sequence). The CDR3 consists of 13 residues. The V end lost 3 bases, the J end lost 2 bases, and 11 bases lay between the germline ends. CDR3 sequence (DNA): TGTGCCTGGAGCAAGGGGGAGACCTACGAGCAGTACTTC. Translating it yields CAWSKGETYEQYF. The variable domain in full, with the rest retrieved from reference TRBV30 and TRBJ2-7, is SQTIHQWPATLVQPVGSPLSLECTVEGTSNPNLYWYRQAAGRGLQLLFYSVGIGQISSEVPQNLSASRPQDRQFILSSKKLLLSDSGFYLCAWSKGETYEQYFGPGTRLTVT.

The chain is built from TRBV4-1 and TRBJ2-1; D is possibly TRBD1 (5 bases). The CDR3 totals 15 residues. Germline V gene sequence: CDR1 MGHRA, CDR2 YSYEKL. Trimming stripped 0 bases from V and 4 bases from J, with 10 bases between. The CDR3 nucleotides are TGCGCCAGCAGCCAAGAGAACAGGTGGTACAATGAGCAGTTCTTC. Amino acids: CASSQENRWYNEQFF.

The V and J genes are TRBV30 and TRBJ1-2; D possibly corresponds to TRBD1 (5 bases). Germline CDR1 GTSNPN, CDR2 SVGIG (reference sequence). The CDR3 has 13 residues. V was clipped by 3 bases and J by 6 bases, with 14 bases between them. The CDR3 loop is CAWRRGAGDGYTF. Here the CDR3 DNA reads TGTGCCTGGAGACGCGGGGCCGGCGATGGCTACACCTTC.

This clone was seen more than once but under ten times. The V and J genes are TRBV2 and TRBJ2-2; D may be TRBD2 (6 bases). The germline CDR1 and CDR2 sequences are SNHLY and FYNNEI. The CDR3 contains 15 residues. V lost 7 bases, J lost 4 bases, and 16 bases lay in between. CDR3 amino acids: CASNLNRGSTGELFF. The DNA of the CDR3 is TGTGCCAGCAACCTCAATCGGGGGAGCACCGGGGAGCTGTTTTTT. Drawing the rest from reference TRBV2 and TRBJ2-2, the complete variable domain is EPEVTQTPSHQVTQMGQEVILRCVPISNHLYFYWYRQILGQKVEFLVSFYNNEISEKSEIFDDQFSVERPDGSNFTLKIRSTKLEDSAMYFCASNLNRGSTGELFFGEGSRLTVL.

This sequence joins TRBV25-1 and TRBJ2-5, with TRBD2 matching 8 bases. J lost 5 bases, V lost 3 bases, and 8 bases had no gene match. Germline CDR1 is MGHDK and CDR2 is SYGVNS. CDR3 length: 15 amino acids. CDR3 coding DNA: TGTGCCAGCAGTGATAATAGGCGGGAGGCGGAGACCCAGTACTTC. Translation gives CASSDNRREAETQYF.

The chain links TRBV5-6 to TRBJ1-2, with TRBD1 identical over 9 bases. The germline V gene encodes CDR1 SGHDT and CDR2 YYEEEE. This CDR3 has 14 amino acids. Losses at the gene ends were 3 bases for V and 3 bases for J; bases not matched to a gene: 3. The CDR3 here is CASSSGQGYYGYTF. For the CDR3, the DNA is TGTGCCAGCAGCTCGGGACAGGGCTACTATGGCTACACCTTC.

The CDR3 reads CASSVREREVRTDTQYF. The DNA of the CDR3 is TGTGCCAGCAGCGTAAGGGAGCGGGAGGTTAGGACAGATACGCAGTATTTT. The chain has TRBV9 and TRBJ2-3, with TRBD2 matching 9 bases. Looked up from germline, CDR1 is SGDLS and CDR2 is YYNGEE. J lost 3 bases, V lost 1 base, and 9 bases had no gene match. The CDR3 is 17 amino acids.

This sequence joins TRBV25-1 and TRBJ1-2; D might be TRBD1 (5 bases). Trimming took off 1 base at V and 8 bases at J, with 17 bases between the two ends. Germline loops: CDR1 MGHDK, CDR2 SYGVNS. There are 15 residues in the CDR3. The CDR3 DNA reads as TGTGCCAGCAGTGAATCAAAAAGATCGGGGGAAGGCTACACCTTC. This translates into CASSESKRSGEGYTF.